Listed here are 32 T cell receptor beta chains from one sample, sequenced in a study of blood T cells in healthy people across ages. A second PCR of roughly 6 to 12 cycles used a sample-barcoded 5' primer and a J-beta primer mix. TCRdb re-called the 5' RACE reads with MiXCR, one entry per CDR3 protein. The sample includes more than 1.4 million distinct CDR3 sequences, about 43% of them seen just once. Sequenced sample: blood. The receptor source for this set is a woman aged 18 to 35 in good health.

This clonotype was counted between two and nine times. V usage is TRBV12-3 or TRBV12-4 and J usage is TRBJ1-5; 9 positions match TRBD1. The CDR3 spans 16 residues. V trimming: 2 bases; J trimming: 2 bases; junction bases outside the gene matches: 4. The CDR3: CASSLRQGEGNQPQHF. The CDR3 coding sequence is TGTGCCAGCAGTTTACGACAGGGGGAGGGCAATCAGCCCCAGCATTTT.

This chain connects TRBV6-2 or TRBV6-3 to TRBJ2-2, with TRBD2 identical over 10 bases. CDR1 and CDR2 from the germline V gene are MNHEY and SVGEGT. There are 16 residues in the CDR3. V gave up 5 bases and J gave up 5 bases; unmatched junction bases: 8. The CDR3 bases are TGTGCCAGCAGTCAACAAGCGGGGGGGGCAACCGGGGAGCTGTTTTTT. Its protein product is CASSQQAGGATGELFF.

In its sample, this clonotype was seen a few times. The chain couples TRBV6-5 to TRBJ1-4, with TRBD1 matching over 7 bases. With 0 bases clipped from V and 0 bases from J, the junction kept 7 bases outside the gene matches. This CDR3 has 18 amino acids. Germline CDR1 MNHEY, CDR2 SVGAGI. The CDR3 nucleotides are TGTGCCAGCAGTTACTCCGGGGACAGTCCCACAACTAATGAAAAACTGTTTTTT. It yields the protein CASSYSGDSPTTNEKLFF.

The chain is built from TRBV29-1 and TRBJ2-3; D may be TRBD2 (6 bases). The CDR3 runs 13 residues. Germline values: CDR1 SQVTM, CDR2 ANQGSEA. Trimming took off 7 bases at V and 2 bases at J, with 13 bases between the two ends. CDR3 residues: CSAAGTLTDTQYF. The DNA for the CDR3 is TGCAGCGCCGCAGGGACTCTCACAGATACGCAGTATTTT.

The V and J genes are TRBV20-1 and TRBJ1-2, with TRBD1 matching over 7 bases. Per the germline V gene, CDR1 is DFQATT and CDR2 is SNEGSKA (reference sequence). V was pared by 5 bases and J by 1 base, with 4 bases of the junction left unmatched. This CDR3 contains 13 residues. The CDR3 spells CSARDSHNYGYTF. CDR3 DNA: TGCAGTGCTCGGGACAGCCATAACTATGGCTACACCTTC.

This clonotype was found once. V usage is TRBV5-1 and J usage is TRBJ2-2; the D is unclear. V lost 0 bases, J lost 6 bases, and 9 bases lay in between. The CDR3 runs to 14 residues. Germline loops: CDR1 SGHRS, CDR2 YFSETQ. The CDR3 DNA is TGCGCCAGCAGCTTGGAGCTAGATGCCGGGGAGCTGTTTTTT. It is translated as CASSLELDAGELFF.

V is TRBV5-1 and J is TRBJ1-4; no clear D gene. Germline assignment: CDR1 SGHRS and CDR2 YFSETQ. The germline V and J ends were trimmed by 4 bases and 4 bases, with 8 bases remaining between them. This CDR3 is built from 13 residues. For the CDR3, the DNA is TGCGCCAGCAGCGGACCGAATAATGAAAAACTGTTTTTT. It codes for CASSGPNNEKLFF.

V is TRBV6-5 and J is TRBJ2-7; 8 positions match TRBD2. J lost 4 bases, V lost 5 bases, and 10 bases had no gene match. This CDR3 has 15 residues. The V gene's germline CDR1 is MNHEY and CDR2 SVGAGI. The CDR3 DNA sequence: TGTGCCAGCAGTCCCTCCGCGGGAGGTATATACGAGCAGTACTTC. Its protein is CASSPSAGGIYEQYF.

This clonotype was seen a few times. The chain uses TRBV24-1 and TRBJ2-7, with D uncertain. With 9 bases removed from V and 5 bases from J, the gap between germline ends came to 16 bases. CDR1 and CDR2 (germline): KGHDR, SFDVKD. The CDR3 length is 13 residues. Written as DNA, the CDR3 is TGTGCCACCGCGGATCCGGGTTCACACGAGCAGTACTTC. Translating gives CATADPGSHEQYF.

The V and J genes are TRBV14 and TRBJ2-1; no firm D call. The CDR3 extends over 13 amino acids. V lost 4 bases and J 7 bases, leaving 11 bases between the germline ends. Germline V gene sequence: CDR1 SGHDN, CDR2 FVKESK. The CDR3 here is CASSRMGSNEQFF. In DNA form, the CDR3 reads TGTGCCAGCAGCCGTATGGGGTCGAATGAGCAGTTCTTC.

As to this clonotype: Germline and junction disagree at one end, which may indicate a read error. The chain joins TRBV27 to TRBJ2-1; 9 positions match TRBD1. The CDR3 consists of 16 residues. CDR1 is MNHEY and CDR2 is SMNVEV in the germline V gene (reference sequence). CDR3 sequence (DNA): TGTACCAGCAGTCCCCGCGGGACAGGGAGGCGTAATGAGCAGTTCTTC. As protein: CTSSPRGTGRRNEQFF.

There are a few counts of this clonotype. The CDR3 loop is CASQREKGTYGYTF. The CDR3 DNA sequence: TGTGCCTCTCAACGCGAGAAGGGAACCTATGGCTACACCTTC. The chain has TRBV10-3 and TRBJ1-2, with no clear D. Trimming took 11 bases from V and 4 from J, leaving 20 bases between them. This CDR3 spans 14 amino acids. Germline V lookup: CDR1 ENHRY, CDR2 SYGVKD.

The rearrangement uses TRBV20-1 and TRBJ2-3; perhaps D is TRBD1 or TRBD2 (5 bases each). The ends were cut back, 3 bases at V and 8 bases at J, with 21 bases in the middle. Germline V gene lookup returns CDR1 DFQATT and CDR2 SNEGSKA (reference sequence). The CDR3 consists of 15 residues. The CDR3 sequence is CSASPQGRLFSTQYF. As DNA, the CDR3 is TGCAGTGCTAGTCCCCAGGGACGCCTGTTTTCTACGCAGTATTTT.

About this clonotype: Its ends do not fully match the called genes, so a read error is possible. The rearrangement links TRBV6-5 to TRBJ2-3; either TRBD1 or TRBD2 may supply D (5 bases each). CDR3 size: 15 residues. Germline V gene data show CDR1 as MNHEY and CDR2 as SVGAGI. Written as DNA, the CDR3 is TGTGCCAGCAGTCCAAAGGGACGGAGCACTGATACGCAGTATTTT. Translation: CASSPKGRSTDTQYF.

This chain joins TRBV6-2 or TRBV6-3 and TRBJ1-3, with 7 bases aligning to TRBD1. CDR3 size: 13 residues. Germline-derived CDR1 and CDR2 are MNHEY and SVGEGT. Trimming at V came to 11 bases and at J to 0 bases, leaving 4 bases not matched to a gene. This CDR3 is CAGRDSSGNTIYF. The CDR3 DNA sequence: TGTGCCGGCCGGGACAGCTCTGGAAACACCATATATTTT.

This sequence joins TRBV10-3 and TRBJ2-7; TRBD1 aligns across 7 bases. V dropped 6 bases and J dropped 3; count of bases not matched to a gene: 14. This CDR3 is built from 16 residues. In germline, CDR1 is ENHRY, CDR2 SYGVKD. The CDR3 spells CAIRPGVQTGHYEQYF. For the CDR3, the DNA is TGTGCCATCAGACCAGGAGTGCAGACAGGGCACTACGAGCAGTACTTC.

The CDR3 DNA sequence: TGTGCCATCAGTGAGTCCGGGACTAGCGGGAGGAACTCCTACAATGAGCAGTACTTC. It is translated as CAISESGTSGRNSYNEQYF. The chain couples TRBV10-3 to TRBJ2-1; TRBD2 matches at 15 bases. The end of the DNA is better explained by TRBJ2-7, so the J call may be wrong. Germline CDR1 reads ENHRY; CDR2 reads SYGVKD. The CDR3 sequence is 19 residues long.

This clonotype came up a few times. The V gene is TRBV20-1, the J gene TRBJ2-5, with D unresolved. V was cut by 0 bases and J by 4 bases, with 15 bases left in between. CDR3 length equals 15 residues. CDR1 is DFQATT and CDR2 is SNEGSKA in the germline V gene (reference sequence). The CDR3 DNA reads TGCAGTGCTAGAGATCTCTTTCTTTCTGGAGAGACCCAGTACTTC. Encoded protein: CSARDLFLSGETQYF.

This clonotype was seen a few times. The rearrangement joins TRBV6-4 to TRBJ2-6; D gene ambiguous. The V gene's germline CDR1 is MRHNA and CDR2 SNTAGT. The CDR3 is 16 amino acids. Trimming took off 2 bases at V and 2 bases at J, with 10 bases between the two ends. CDR3 coding DNA: TGTGCCAGCAGTGACCCCGGGTACGCTGGGGCCAACGTCCTGACTTTC. It specifies CASSDPGYAGANVLTF.

The CDR3 protein is CIAKPLPKDRPMNTEAFF. CDR3 nucleotide sequence: TGCATTGCGAAGCCACTTCCCAAGGACAGGCCCATGAACACTGAAGCTTTCTTT. The rearrangement links TRBV20-1 to TRBJ1-1, with 7 bases aligning to TRBD1. CDR1 is DFQATT and CDR2 is SNEGSKA in the germline V gene (reference sequence). There are 18 residues in the CDR3.

This clonotype was picked up many times. The gene calls are TRBV12-3 or TRBV12-4 and TRBJ2-6; 8 positions match TRBD1. There are 15 residues in the CDR3. The V segment lost 5 bases and the J segment 2 bases; nucleotides outside the gene matches: 2. The CDR3 region is CASSPGGAGANVLTF. CDR3 bases: TGTGCCAGCAGTCCAGGGGGCGCTGGGGCCAACGTCCTGACTTTC.

The rearrangement links TRBV30 to TRBJ1-2; TRBD1 might be the D (6 bases). The length of the CDR3 is 12 residues. Trimming cost V 7 bases and J 6 bases, with 15 bases left between them. Germline-derived CDR1 and CDR2 are GTSNPN and SVGIG (reference sequence). CDR3 in amino acids: CALGGAGDGYTF. DNA for the CDR3: TGTGCCTTGGGCGGGGCAGGGGATGGCTACACCTTC.

V and J are TRBV12-3 or TRBV12-4 and TRBJ2-1; 9 bases map to TRBD2. The J call could be wrong; TRBJ2-7 is a better fit for the DNA end. This CDR3 has 17 amino acids. Here the CDR3 DNA reads TGTGCCAGCAGTTTACCCGATGGGATAGCGGGGGACAATGAGCAGTACTTC. Protein sequence: CASSLPDGIAGDNEQYF.

The gene calls are TRBV21-1 and TRBJ2-3; the D call of TRBD1 is as the table states it, not checked on the DNA. TRBV21-1 is deemed a pseudogene. CDR3 length equals 14 residues. The CDR3 spells CASSPQEGADTQYF. The CDR3, as DNA: TGTGCCAGCAGCCCCCAAGAGGGGGCGGATACGCAGTATTTT.

This clonotype was observed a single time. Germline and junction disagree at one end, which may indicate a read error. The V gene is TRBV7-3, the J gene TRBJ2-7; 9 bases line up with TRBD2. Germline-derived CDR1 and CDR2 are SGHTA and FQGTGA. This CDR3 contains 14 residues. CDR3 bases: TGTGCCAGCAGCCTAACCGGGACTAGCACCGAGCAGTACTTC. Its translation: CASSLTGTSTEQYF.

This clonotype appeared once. The chain recombines TRBV6-1 with TRBJ2-7, with D hard to call. The CDR3 loop spans 13 amino acids. In germline, CDR1 is MNHNS, CDR2 SASEGT. Deletions cut 0 bases from V and 2 bases from J, with 5 bases between. CDR3 protein: CASSEARPYEQYF. The CDR3 bases are TGTGCCAGCAGTGAAGCGAGGCCCTACGAGCAGTACTTC.

This clonotype was seen only a few times. This chain joins TRBV10-3 and TRBJ2-3; possible D gene TRBD2, 5 bases. The CDR3 extends over 16 amino acids. The germline V and J ends were trimmed by 1 base and 1 base, with 12 bases remaining between them. From germline, CDR1 is ENHRY and CDR2 SYGVKD. CDR3 DNA: TGTGCCATCAGTGAGTTACTAGATCGGGGCACAGATACGCAGTATTTT. Its translation is CAISELLDRGTDTQYF.

CDR3 region: CSATQGSNQPQHF. CDR3 in DNA: TGCAGTGCAACTCAAGGGAGCAATCAGCCCCAGCATTTT. This chain links TRBV20-1 with TRBJ1-5; D is unresolved. The V gene lost 6 bases and the J gene lost 1 base, with 10 bases spanning the gap. The germline V gene has CDR1 DFQATT and CDR2 SNEGSKA (reference sequence). The length of the CDR3 is 13 residues.

V usage is TRBV12-5 and J usage is TRBJ2-1; D is perhaps TRBD2 (6 bases). Matching the DNA end better, TRBJ2-7 makes the J call doubtful. From germline, CDR1 is LGHNT and CDR2 FRNRAP. The CDR3 runs 14 residues. For the CDR3, the DNA is TGTGCTAGTGGTGCCTCGGCGGGGATCGGCGAGCAGTACTTC. It specifies CASGASAGIGEQYF.

The genes are TRBV27 and TRBJ2-7; perhaps TRBD1 as D (6 bases). V lost 5 bases to trimming and J lost 1 base, with 12 bases between them. Germline assignment: CDR1 MNHEY and CDR2 SMNVEV (reference sequence). The CDR3 has 14 residues. The CDR3 bases are TGTGCCAGCAGTGATGGGACACATTCCTACGAGCAGTACTTC. It specifies CASSDGTHSYEQYF.

Note on this clonotype: The germline gene is not matched at one end of the junction; a read error may be the cause. The chain carries TRBV20-1 and TRBJ1-1; possibly TRBD1 for D (5 bases). Germline lookup yields CDR1 DFQATT and CDR2 SNEGSKA (reference sequence). The CDR3 is 14 residues long. The CDR3: CSAVPRDWGTEALF. The CDR3 nucleotides are TGCAGTGCAGTGCCTCGAGATTGGGGCACTGAAGCTCTCTTT.

The rearrangement joins TRBV6-5 to TRBJ2-1; D is ambiguous. The CDR3 contains 13 residues. Germline CDR1 MNHEY, CDR2 SVGAGI. V was cut by 10 bases and J by 3 bases, with 13 bases left in between. Here the CDR3 reads CATLGASYNEQFF. The DNA of the CDR3 is TGTGCCACTCTAGGCGCGAGCTACAATGAGCAGTTCTTC.